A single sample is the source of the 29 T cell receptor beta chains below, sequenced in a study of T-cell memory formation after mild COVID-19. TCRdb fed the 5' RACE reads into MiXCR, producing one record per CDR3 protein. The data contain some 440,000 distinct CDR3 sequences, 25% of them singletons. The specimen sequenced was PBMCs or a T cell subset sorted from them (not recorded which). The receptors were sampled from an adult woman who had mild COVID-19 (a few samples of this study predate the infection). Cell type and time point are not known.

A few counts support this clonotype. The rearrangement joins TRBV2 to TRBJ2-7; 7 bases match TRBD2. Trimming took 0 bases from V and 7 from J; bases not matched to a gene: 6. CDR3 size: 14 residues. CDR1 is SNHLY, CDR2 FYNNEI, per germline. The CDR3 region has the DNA TGTGCCAGCAGTGAAGCGAAGACTAGCCTGGAGCAGTACTTC. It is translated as CASSEAKTSLEQYF.

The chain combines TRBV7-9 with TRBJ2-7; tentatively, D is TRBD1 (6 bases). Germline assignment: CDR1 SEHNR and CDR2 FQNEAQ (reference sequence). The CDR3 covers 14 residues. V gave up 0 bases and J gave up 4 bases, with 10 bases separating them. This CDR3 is CASSLAYREYEQYF. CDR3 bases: TGTGCCAGCAGCTTAGCGTACAGGGAATACGAGCAGTACTTC.

As DNA, the CDR3 is TGTGCCAGCAGCCCCAGGACTTGGTACGAGCAGTACTTC. This encodes CASSPRTWYEQYF. The rearrangement links TRBV3-1 to TRBJ2-7; D may be TRBD2 (5 bases). The germline CDR1 and CDR2 sequences are LGHDT and YNNKEL (reference sequence). Trimming cost V 4 bases and J 4 bases, with 11 bases left between them. The CDR3 has 13 amino acids.

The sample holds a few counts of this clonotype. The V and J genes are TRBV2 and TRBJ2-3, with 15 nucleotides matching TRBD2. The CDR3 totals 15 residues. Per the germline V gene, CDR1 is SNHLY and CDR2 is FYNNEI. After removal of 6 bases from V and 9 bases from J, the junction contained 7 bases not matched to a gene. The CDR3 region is CASRALGTSGRTQYF. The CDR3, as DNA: TGTGCCAGCAGAGCCTTAGGGACTAGCGGGAGGACGCAGTATTTT. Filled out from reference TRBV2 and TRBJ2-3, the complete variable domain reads EPEVTQTPSHQVTQMGQEVILRCVPISNHLYFYWYRQILGQKVEFLVSFYNNEISEKSEIFDDQFSVERPDGSNFTLKIRSTKLEDSAMYFCASRALGTSGRTQYFGPGTRLTVL.

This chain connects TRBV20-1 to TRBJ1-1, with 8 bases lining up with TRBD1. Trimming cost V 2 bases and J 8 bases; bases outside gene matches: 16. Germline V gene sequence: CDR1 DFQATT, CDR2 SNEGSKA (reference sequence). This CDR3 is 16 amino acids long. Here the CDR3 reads CSARINRGQAYLEAFF. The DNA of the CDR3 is TGCAGTGCTAGAATAAACCGGGGACAGGCCTACCTGGAAGCTTTCTTT.

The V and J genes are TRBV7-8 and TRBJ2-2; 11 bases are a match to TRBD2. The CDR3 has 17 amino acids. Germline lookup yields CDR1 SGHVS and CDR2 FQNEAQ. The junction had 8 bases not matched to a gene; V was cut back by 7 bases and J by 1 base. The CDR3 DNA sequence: TGTGCCAGCACCCCCCTAGCGGGGGGAATGAACACCGGGGAGCTGTTTTTT. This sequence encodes CASTPLAGGMNTGELFF.

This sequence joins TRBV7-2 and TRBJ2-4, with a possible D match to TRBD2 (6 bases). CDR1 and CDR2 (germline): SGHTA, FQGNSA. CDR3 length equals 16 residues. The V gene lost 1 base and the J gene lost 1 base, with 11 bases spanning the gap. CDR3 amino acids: CASSLVGSRAKNIQYF. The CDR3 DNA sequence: TGTGCCAGCAGCTTAGTCGGGAGCCGGGCCAAAAACATTCAGTACTTC.

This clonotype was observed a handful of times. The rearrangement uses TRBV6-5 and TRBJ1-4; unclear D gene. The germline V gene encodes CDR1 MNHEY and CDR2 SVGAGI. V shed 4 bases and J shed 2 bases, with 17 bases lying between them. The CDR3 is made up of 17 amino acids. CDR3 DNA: TGTGCCAGCAGTTGGAGACTCCCGACGGGGACTAATGAAAAACTGTTTTTT. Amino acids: CASSWRLPTGTNEKLFF.

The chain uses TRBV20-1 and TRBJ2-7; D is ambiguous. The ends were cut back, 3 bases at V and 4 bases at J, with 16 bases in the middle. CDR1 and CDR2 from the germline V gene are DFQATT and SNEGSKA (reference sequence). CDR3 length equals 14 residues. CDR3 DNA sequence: TGCAGTGCTAGGTGGCAGGCCAAGGGATACGAGCAGTACTTC. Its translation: CSARWQAKGYEQYF.

CDR3 sequence: CASSNAPNTGELFF. The CDR3 DNA is TGTGCCAGCAGTAACGCCCCGAACACCGGGGAGCTGTTTTTT. The chain employs TRBV2 and TRBJ2-2; D gene ambiguous. Germline-derived CDR1 and CDR2 are SNHLY and FYNNEI. V was shortened by 5 bases and J by 0 bases, with 7 bases between the two germline ends. This CDR3 is built from 14 residues.

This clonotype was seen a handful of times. CDR3 in DNA: TGTGCCAGCAGTCTCTCATACGACTCCTACGAGCAGTACTTC. Its protein is CASSLSYDSYEQYF. The rearrangement joins TRBV28 to TRBJ2-7; D gene uncertain. Trimming cost V 5 bases and J 0 bases, with 11 bases left between them. Germline V gene sequence: CDR1 MDHEN, CDR2 SYDVKM. This CDR3 has 14 amino acids.

This chain's CDR3 is CASSLWTGGGYGYTF. The CDR3 bases are TGCGCCAGCAGCTTGTGGACAGGGGGCGGCTATGGCTACACCTTC. The chain has TRBV5-1 and TRBJ1-2, with 11 positions matching TRBD1. The CDR3 is 15 amino acids. Looked up from germline, CDR1 is SGHRS and CDR2 is YFSETQ. V dropped 1 base and J dropped 4; count of bases not matched to a gene: 3.

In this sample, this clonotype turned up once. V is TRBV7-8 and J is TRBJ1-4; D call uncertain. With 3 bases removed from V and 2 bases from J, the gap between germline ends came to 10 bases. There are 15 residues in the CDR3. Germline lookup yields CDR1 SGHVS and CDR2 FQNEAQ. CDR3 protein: CASSFYKGTNEKLFF. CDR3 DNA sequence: TGTGCCAGCAGCTTCTACAAGGGCACTAATGAAAAACTGTTTTTT.

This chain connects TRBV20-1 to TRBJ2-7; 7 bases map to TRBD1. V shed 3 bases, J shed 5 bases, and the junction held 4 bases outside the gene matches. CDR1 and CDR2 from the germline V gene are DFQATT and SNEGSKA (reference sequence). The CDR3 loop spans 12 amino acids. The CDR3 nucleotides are TGCAGTGCTAGCGGACAGGTAAACGAGCAGTACTTC. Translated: CSASGQVNEQYF.

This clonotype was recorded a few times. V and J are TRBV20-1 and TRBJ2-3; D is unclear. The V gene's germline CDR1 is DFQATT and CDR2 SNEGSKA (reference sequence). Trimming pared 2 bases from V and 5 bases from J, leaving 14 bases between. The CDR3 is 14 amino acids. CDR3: CSARKMPWVDTQYF. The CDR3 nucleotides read TGCAGTGCTAGAAAGATGCCGTGGGTAGATACGCAGTATTTT.

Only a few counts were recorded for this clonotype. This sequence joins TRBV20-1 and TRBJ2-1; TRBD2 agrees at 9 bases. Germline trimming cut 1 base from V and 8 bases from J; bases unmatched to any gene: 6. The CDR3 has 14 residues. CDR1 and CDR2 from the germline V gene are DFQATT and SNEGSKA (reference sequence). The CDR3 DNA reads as TGCAGTGCTAGAGCTAGCGGGAATTGGGATGAGCAGTTCTTC. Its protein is CSARASGNWDEQFF.

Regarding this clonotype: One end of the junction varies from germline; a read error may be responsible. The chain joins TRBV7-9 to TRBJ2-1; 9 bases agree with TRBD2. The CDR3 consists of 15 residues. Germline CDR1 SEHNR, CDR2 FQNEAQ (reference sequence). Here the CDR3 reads CASSPLAGPYIEQFF. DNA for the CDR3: TGTGCCAGCAGCCCGCTAGCGGGGCCGTACATTGAGCAGTTCTTC.

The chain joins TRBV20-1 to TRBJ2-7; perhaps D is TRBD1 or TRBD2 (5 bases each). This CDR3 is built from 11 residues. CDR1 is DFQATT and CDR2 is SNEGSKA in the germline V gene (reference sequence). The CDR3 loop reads CSPGTPYEQYF. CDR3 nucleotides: TGCAGCCCCGGGACCCCCTACGAGCAGTACTTC.

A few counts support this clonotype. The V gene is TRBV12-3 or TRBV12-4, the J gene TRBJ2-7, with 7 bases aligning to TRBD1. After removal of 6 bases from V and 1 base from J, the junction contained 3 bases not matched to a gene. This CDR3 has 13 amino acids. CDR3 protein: CASRLDRSYEQYF. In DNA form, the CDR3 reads TGTGCCAGCAGATTGGACAGGTCCTACGAGCAGTACTTC.

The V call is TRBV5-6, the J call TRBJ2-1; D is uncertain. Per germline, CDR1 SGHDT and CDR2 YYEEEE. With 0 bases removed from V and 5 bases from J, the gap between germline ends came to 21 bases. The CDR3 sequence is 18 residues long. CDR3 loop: CASSLVLAPTPNDNEQFF. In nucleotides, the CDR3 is TGTGCCAGCAGCTTGGTTCTCGCCCCCACCCCCAATGACAATGAGCAGTTCTTC.

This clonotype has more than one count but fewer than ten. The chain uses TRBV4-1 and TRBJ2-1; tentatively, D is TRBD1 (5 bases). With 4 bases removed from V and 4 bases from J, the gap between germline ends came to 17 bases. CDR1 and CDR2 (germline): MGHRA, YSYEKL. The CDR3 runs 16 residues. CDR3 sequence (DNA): TGCGCCAGCAGCCCGCTAAGGGCAGGGCTATACAATGAGCAGTTCTTC. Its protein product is CASSPLRAGLYNEQFF.

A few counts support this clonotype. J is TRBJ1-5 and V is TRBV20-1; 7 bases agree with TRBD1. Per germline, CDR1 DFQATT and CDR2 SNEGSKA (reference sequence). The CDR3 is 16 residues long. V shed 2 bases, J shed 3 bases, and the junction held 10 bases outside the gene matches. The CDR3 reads CSARSARGQSNQPQHF. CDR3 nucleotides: TGCAGTGCTAGATCCGCTAGGGGACAGTCCAATCAGCCCCAGCATTTT.

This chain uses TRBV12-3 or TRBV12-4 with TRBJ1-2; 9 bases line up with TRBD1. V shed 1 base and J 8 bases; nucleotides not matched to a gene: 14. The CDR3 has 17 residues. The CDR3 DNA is TGTGCCAGCAGTTTAGTGTTGGGCCCGGGACAGGGCAACGGCTACACCTTC. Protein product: CASSLVLGPGQGNGYTF.

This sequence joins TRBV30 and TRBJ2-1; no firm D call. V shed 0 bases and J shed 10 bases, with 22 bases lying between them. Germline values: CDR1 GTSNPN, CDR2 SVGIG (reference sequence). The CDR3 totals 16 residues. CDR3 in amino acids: CAWSVRLSSSSREQFF. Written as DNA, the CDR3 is TGTGCCTGGAGTGTACGGCTCAGCTCATCCTCACGGGAGCAGTTCTTC.

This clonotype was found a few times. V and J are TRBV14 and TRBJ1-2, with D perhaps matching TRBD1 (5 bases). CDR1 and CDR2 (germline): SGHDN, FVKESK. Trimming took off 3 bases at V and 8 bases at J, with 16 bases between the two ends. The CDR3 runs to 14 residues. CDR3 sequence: CASSQGTASWGYTF. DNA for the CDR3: TGTGCCAGCAGCCAGGGGACGGCCAGTTGGGGCTACACCTTC.

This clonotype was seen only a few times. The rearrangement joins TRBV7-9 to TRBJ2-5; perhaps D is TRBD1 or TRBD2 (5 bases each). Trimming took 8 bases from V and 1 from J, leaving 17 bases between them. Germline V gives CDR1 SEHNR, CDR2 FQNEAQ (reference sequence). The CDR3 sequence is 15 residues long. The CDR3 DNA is TGTGCCAGCTCTGGGACGGGATCCGTCCAAGAGACCCAGTACTTC. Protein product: CASSGTGSVQETQYF.

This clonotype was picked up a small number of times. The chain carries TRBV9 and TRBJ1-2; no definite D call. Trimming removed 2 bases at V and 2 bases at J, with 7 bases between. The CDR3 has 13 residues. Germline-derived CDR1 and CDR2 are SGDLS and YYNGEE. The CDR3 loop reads CASSVRSNYGYTF. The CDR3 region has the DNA TGTGCCAGCAGCGTTCGGTCAAACTATGGCTACACCTTC.

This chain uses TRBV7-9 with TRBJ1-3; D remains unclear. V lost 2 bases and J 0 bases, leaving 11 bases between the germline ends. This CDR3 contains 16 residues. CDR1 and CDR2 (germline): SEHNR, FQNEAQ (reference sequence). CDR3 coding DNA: TGTGCCAGCAGCTTAACTCAGGATCCCTCTGGAAACACCATATATTTT. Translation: CASSLTQDPSGNTIYF.

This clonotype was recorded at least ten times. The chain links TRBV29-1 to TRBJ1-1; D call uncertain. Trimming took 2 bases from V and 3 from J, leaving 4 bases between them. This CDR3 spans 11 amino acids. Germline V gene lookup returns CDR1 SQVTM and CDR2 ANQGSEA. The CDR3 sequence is CSVEWDTEAFF. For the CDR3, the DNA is TGCAGCGTTGAATGGGACACTGAAGCTTTCTTT.